This record covers a single TCR beta chain. As yet, its antigen is unknown. The record originates from a study of long-term antiretroviral therapy in people with HIV. Overall study results and limits: HIV repertoires spanned narrower CDR3 length ranges than controls. No data on ART adherence, viral resistance or therapy changes.

Going into DNA extraction, samples held roughly 0.9-11 million cryopreserved PBMC. Version v3.0 of the immunoSEQ assay was performed at survey level. This table comes from immunoSEQ multiplex PCR, and its TCRdb copy is limited to in-frame clones, with some not included. The sample includes about 22,000 clones, 85% to 90% of them seen just once. The TCR sequence derives from a man aged 55 to 69 with HIV. This specimen was unsorted PBMCs, taken 1.3 years after starting antiretroviral therapy.

This CDR3 is CASSLGTSGDYEQYF. The CDR3 DNA follows: TGCGCCAGCAGCTTGGGGACTAGCGGGGACTACGAGCAGTACTTC. This chain links TRBV5-1 with TRBJ2-5; 12 bases agree with TRBD2. The J call may be faulty, since TRBJ2-7 better matches the DNA end. The CDR3 is made up of 15 amino acids. Germline lookup yields CDR1 SGHRS and CDR2 YFSETQ.